The entry that follows covers one TCR beta chain sequence. Its antigen is still unknown. In TCRdb, the RT-PCR reads were re-called with MiXCR into one record per CDR3 protein. The table shows approximately 530,000 distinct CDR3 sequences, with roughly 13% occurring only once. Germline lookup yields CDR1 LGHNA and CDR2 YNFKEQ. The ends lost 1 base at V and 5 bases at J; junction bases unmatched: 6. This CDR3 is built from 15 residues. These data belong to a study of response to subunit inactivated influenza vaccine. Findings and limits, study-wide: Authors suggested that a seasonal influenza vaccination recruits few new T cells each time.

This chain joins TRBV4-2 and TRBJ2-3, with 7 bases matching TRBD2. Sequencing used PBMCs from blood, obtained roughly 6 weeks after vaccination. The clonotype comes from a man aged 50 to 59 who received an inactivated influenza vaccine. The CDR3 nucleotides are TGTGCCAGCAGCCAAGCCTGGGGGGGTGGAGATACGCAGTATTTT. Translation: CASSQAWGGGDTQYF.